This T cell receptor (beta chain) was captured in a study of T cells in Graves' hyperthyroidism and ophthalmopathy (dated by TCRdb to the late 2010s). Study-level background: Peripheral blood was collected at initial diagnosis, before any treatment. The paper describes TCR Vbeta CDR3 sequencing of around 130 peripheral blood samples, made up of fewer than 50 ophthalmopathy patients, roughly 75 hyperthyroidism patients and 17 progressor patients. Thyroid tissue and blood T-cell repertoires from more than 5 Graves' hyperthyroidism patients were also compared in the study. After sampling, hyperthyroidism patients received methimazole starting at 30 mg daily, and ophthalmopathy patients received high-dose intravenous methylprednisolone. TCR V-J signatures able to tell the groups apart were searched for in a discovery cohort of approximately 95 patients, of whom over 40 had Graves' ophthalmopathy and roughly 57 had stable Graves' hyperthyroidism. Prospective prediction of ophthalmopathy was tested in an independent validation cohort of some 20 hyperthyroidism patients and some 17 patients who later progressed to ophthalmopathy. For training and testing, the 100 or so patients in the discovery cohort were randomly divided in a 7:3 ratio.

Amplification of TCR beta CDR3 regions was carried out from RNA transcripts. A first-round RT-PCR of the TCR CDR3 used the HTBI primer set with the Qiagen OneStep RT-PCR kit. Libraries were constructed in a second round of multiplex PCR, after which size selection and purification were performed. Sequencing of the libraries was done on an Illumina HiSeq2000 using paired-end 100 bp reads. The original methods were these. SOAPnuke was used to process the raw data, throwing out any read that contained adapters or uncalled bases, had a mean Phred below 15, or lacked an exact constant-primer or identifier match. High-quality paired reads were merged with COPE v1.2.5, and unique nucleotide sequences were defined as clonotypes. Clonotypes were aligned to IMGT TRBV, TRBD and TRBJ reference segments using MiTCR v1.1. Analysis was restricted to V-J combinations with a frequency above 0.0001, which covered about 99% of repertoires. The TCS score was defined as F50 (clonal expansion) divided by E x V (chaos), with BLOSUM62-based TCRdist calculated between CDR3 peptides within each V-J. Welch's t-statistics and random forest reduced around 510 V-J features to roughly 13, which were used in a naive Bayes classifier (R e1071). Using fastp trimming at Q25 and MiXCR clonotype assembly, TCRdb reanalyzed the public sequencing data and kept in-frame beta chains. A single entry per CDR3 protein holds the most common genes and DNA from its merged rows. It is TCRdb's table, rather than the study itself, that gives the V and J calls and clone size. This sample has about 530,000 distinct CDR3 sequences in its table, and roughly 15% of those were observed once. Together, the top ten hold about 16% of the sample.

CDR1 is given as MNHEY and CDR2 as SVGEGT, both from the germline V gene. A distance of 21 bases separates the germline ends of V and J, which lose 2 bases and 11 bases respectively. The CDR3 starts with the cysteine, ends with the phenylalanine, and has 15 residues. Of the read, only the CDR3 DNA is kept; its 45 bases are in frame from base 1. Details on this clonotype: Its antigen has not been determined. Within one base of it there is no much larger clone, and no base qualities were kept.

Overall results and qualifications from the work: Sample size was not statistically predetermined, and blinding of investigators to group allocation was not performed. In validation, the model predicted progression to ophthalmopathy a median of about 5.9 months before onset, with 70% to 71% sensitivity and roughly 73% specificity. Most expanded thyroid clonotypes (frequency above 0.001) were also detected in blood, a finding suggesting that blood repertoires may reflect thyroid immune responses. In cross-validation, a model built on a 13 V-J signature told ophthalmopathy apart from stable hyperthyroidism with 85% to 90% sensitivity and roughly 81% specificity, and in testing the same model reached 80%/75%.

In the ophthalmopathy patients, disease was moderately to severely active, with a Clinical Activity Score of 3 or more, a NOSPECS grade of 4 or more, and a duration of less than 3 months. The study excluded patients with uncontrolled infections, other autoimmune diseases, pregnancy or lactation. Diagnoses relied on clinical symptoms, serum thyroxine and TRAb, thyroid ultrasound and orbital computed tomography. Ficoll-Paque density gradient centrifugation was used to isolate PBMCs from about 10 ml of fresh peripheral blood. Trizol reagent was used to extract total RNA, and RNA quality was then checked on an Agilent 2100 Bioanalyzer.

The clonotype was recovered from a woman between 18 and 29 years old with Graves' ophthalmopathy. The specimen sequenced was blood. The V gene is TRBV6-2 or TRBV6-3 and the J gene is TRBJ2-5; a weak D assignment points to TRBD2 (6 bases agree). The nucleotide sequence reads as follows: TGTGCCAGCAGTTACGGCGCGGGACTCCCAAGTGAGCAGTACTTC. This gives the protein CASSYGAGLPSEQYF.